The T cell receptor (beta chain) under discussion was sequenced for a study of cytomegalovirus exposure and HLA in healthy donors. The PCR made use of 60 Vbeta and 13 Jbeta primers. The table came from immunoSEQ multiplex PCR; TCRdb's copy has only in-frame clones and leaves some out. Of about 180,000 clones listed, less than 90% are singletons. This clone showed up just a few times. V was pared by 0 bases and J by 6 bases, with 9 bases between. Germline-derived CDR1 and CDR2 are ENHRY and SYGVKD. CDR3 size: 14 residues. Sequenced sample: PBMCs. The V call is TRBV10-3, the J call TRBJ2-1; D remains unclear. The receptor's source is a man between 25 and 39 years old in good health and CMV-seronegative. CDR3 sequence: CAISESSSGNEQFF. In DNA form, the CDR3 reads TGTGCCATCAGTGAGTCGTCTAGTGGCAATGAGCAGTTCTTC.